A selection of T cell receptor beta chains follows, all from one sample in a study of patients and donors after allogeneic stem cell transplantation. TCRdb reprocessed the RT-PCR reads with MiXCR, giving one entry per CDR3 protein. The table shows around 160,000 distinct CDR3 sequences, with approximately 31% occurring only once. The sample consisted of blood, either unsorted or a sorted T cell fraction (not recorded which). All receptors come from a human donor who was either an allogeneic HSCT recipient or a stem cell or donor lymphocyte infusion donor (not recorded which). It is not recorded whose cells these are; they may come from a transplant donor. The CDR3 runs from the conserved cysteine through the conserved F or W. A D gene is named only where the DNA matches it firmly. Rows may omit the clone size; those that give it use once, few, many or a size class.

clone size: .; J gene: TRBJ2-7; D gene: TRBD1; V gene: TRBV6-5; CDR3 DNA: TGTGCCAGCAGTTACCGGGACAGGGGGCTCTACGAGCAGTACTTC; CDR3 protein: CASSYRDRGLYEQYF
clone size: few; J gene: TRBJ2-1; D gene: TRBD2; V gene: TRBV7-3; CDR3 DNA: TGTGCCAGCAGATCGACTAGCGGGCGGGACAATGAGCAGTTCTTC; CDR3 protein: CASRSTSGRDNEQFF
clone size: few; J gene: TRBJ2-7; D gene: .; V gene: TRBV12-3/TRBV12-4; CDR3 DNA: TGTGCCAGCAAGGGCAACTACGAGCAGTACTTC; CDR3 protein: CASKGNYEQYF
clone size: .; J gene: TRBJ2-7; D gene: TRBD1; V gene: TRBV12-3/TRBV12-4; CDR3 DNA: TGTGCCAGCAGTTTAGGTGACAGGGATTTGCGAGAGCAGTACTTC; CDR3 protein: CASSLGDRDLREQYF
clone size: few; J gene: TRBJ1-5; D gene: .; V gene: TRBV7-2; CDR3 DNA: TGTGCCAGCAGCCCGGGTCGACAGCCCCAGCATTTT; CDR3 protein: CASSPGRQPQHF
clone size: .; J gene: TRBJ2-1; D gene: TRBD2; V gene: TRBV29-1; CDR3 DNA: TGCAGCGTTGACCGGGAGGGCATGAACAATGAGCAGTTCTTC; CDR3 protein: CSVDREGMNNEQFF
clone size: .; J gene: TRBJ2-1; D gene: .; V gene: TRBV29-1; CDR3 DNA: TGCAGCGTTTACTGGACCCACAATGAGCAGTTCTTC; CDR3 protein: CSVYWTHNEQFF
clone size: .; J gene: TRBJ2-7; D gene: TRBD2; V gene: TRBV28; CDR3 DNA: TGTGCCAGCACCCTTGGGACTAGCGGCGAGCAGTACTTC; CDR3 protein: CASTLGTSGEQYF
clone size: few; J gene: TRBJ1-5; D gene: .; V gene: TRBV18; CDR3 DNA: TGTGCCAGCTCCCTGCGGGAGGGTAATCAGCCCCAGCATTTT; CDR3 protein: CASSLREGNQPQHF
clone size: few; J gene: TRBJ2-5; D gene: TRBD1; V gene: TRBV10-3; CDR3 DNA: TGTGCCATCAGTGCCGGGACAGGGGAACAAGAGACCCAGTACTTC; CDR3 protein: CAISAGTGEQETQYF